This T cell receptor (beta chain) was retrieved from a study of beta chain features in type 1 diabetes. The authors sorted CD4+ naive, central memory, regulatory and stem cell-like memory cells via CD45RO/CCR7/CD25/CD127/CD95/CD27. The germline V gene has CDR1 GTSNPN and CDR2 SVGIG (reference sequence). The CDR3 totals 12 residues. This clone occurred a few times. All of the isolated RNA was reverse transcribed, so expressed TCRB transcripts were sequenced. Sequencing was performed with immunoSEQ multiplex PCR; in TCRdb, only in-frame clones are kept and a portion is missing. The repertoire includes 120,000 to 150,000 clones, about 10% of them detected once, and roughly 1.4% sits in the top ten.

This rearrangement joins TRBV30 to TRBJ1-6, with D unclear. The clonotype was recovered from a man aged 18 to 30 in good health. The sequenced sample consisted of naive CD4+ T cells from blood. CDR3 residues: CVAGGSDSPLHF. In nucleotides, the CDR3 is TGTGTCGCGGGTGGCAGTGATTCACCCCTCCACTTT.